This T cell receptor beta chain was captured by sequencing in a study of cytomegalovirus exposure and HLA in healthy donors. Study as a whole: An analysis done earlier identified more than 100 million unique TCR beta sequences from 200 million or so T cells.

The PCR was carried out with 60 Vbeta primers and 13 Jbeta primers. Authors' data handling: Some 11 million of the 60 million to 80 million unique TCR beta chains counted in a later analysis were shared. Clones were read by immunoSEQ multiplex PCR, and TCRdb kept only the in-frame ones, dropping some. The V and J calls and clone size are taken from that table; D and trimming were inferred from the DNA. The data contain about 89,000 clones, around 74% of them seen just once; the ten biggest clones take up about 9.4%. Donors in the study were healthy people who gave bone marrow. CDR1 and CDR2 (germline): SGHRS, YFSETQ. The CDR3 extends over 14 amino acids. The V gene end was trimmed by 1 base and the J gene end by 7 bases; junction bases not matched to a gene: 5.

The chain carries TRBV5-1 and TRBJ2-1; 7 bases are a match to TRBD2. Sequencing was carried out using PBMCs. The clonotype was recovered from a man aged 30 to 39 in good health and CMV-seropositive. The CDR3 is CASSLFSGGNEQFF. Written as DNA, the CDR3 is TGCGCCAGCAGCTTGTTTTCGGGGGGAAATGAGCAGTTCTTC.